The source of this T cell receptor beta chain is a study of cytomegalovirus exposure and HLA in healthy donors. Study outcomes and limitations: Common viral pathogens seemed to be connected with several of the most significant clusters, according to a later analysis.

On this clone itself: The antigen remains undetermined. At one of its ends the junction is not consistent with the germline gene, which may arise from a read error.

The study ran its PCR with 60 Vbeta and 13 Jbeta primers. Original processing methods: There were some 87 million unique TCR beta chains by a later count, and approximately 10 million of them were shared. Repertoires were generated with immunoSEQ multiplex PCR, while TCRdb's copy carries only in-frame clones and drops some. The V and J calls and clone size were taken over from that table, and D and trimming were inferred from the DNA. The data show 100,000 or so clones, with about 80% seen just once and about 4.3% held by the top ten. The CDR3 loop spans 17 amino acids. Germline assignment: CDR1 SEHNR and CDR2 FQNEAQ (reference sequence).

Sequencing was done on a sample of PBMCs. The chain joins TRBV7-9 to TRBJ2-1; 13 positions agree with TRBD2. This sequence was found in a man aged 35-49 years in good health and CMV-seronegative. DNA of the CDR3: TGTTCCAGCAGCCCGCGAACACTAGCGGGGGGGCCTAATGAGCAGTTCTTC. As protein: CSSSPRTLAGGPNEQFF.